Given below is one T cell receptor beta chain in context. Antigen specificity is unknown. The data were obtained in a study of CD8 T cells in Susac syndrome. Study-wide context: The Susac syndrome patients were therapy-naive, on corticosteroids, or on intravenous immunoglobulin alone at blood draw.

About 0.45 to 1 ug RNA was reverse transcribed with random hexamers. The immunoSEQ assay covered 54 Vbeta and 13 Jbeta segments for CDR3. One entry per CDR3 protein, called by TCRdb with MiXCR from the immunoSEQ multiplex PCR reads. The sample holds about 100,000 distinct CDR3 sequences; about 95% are singletons and the top ten take 0.3%. CDR3 length: 14 residues. V was cut by 8 bases and J by 6 bases, with 17 bases left in between. Broader study findings: Susac CD8+ clonal expansion peaked in TEMRA cells and active patients.

The sample comprised CD8+ T cells from PBMCs. The TCR comes from a human donor with Susac syndrome. V usage is TRBV12-3 or TRBV12-4 and J usage is TRBJ2-1; D possibly corresponds to TRBD2 (5 bases). CDR3 bases: TGTGCCAGCGAGGGCTCGTGGGTGGGCAATGAGCAGTTCTTC. Its protein product is CASEGSWVGNEQFF.